This passage covers 2 T cell receptor beta chains from one sample sequenced in a study of blood T cell repertoires in COVID-19. Libraries were prepared by immunoSEQ multiplex PCR; TCRdb keeps only in-frame clonotypes and omits some of them. Of some 350,000 clones in the sample, more than 85% were seen once. The sample consisted of peripheral blood. Every receptor here comes from a human donor in a cohort sampled during active COVID-19.

The chain carries TRBV5-4 and TRBJ2-4; 7 bases match TRBD2. The V segment lost 7 bases and the J segment 0 bases; nucleotides outside the gene matches: 7. The length of the CDR3 is 15 residues. Germline V gene data show CDR1 as SGHNT and CDR2 as YYREEE (reference sequence). CDR3 bases: TGTGCCAGCGGCTCGTGGGGGGGAGCCAAAAACATTCAGTACTTC. It yields the protein CASGSWGGAKNIQYF.

The V gene is TRBV2, the J gene TRBJ1-2, with 9 bases fitting TRBD1. The CDR3 extends over 15 amino acids. Germline CDR1 is SNHLY and CDR2 is FYNNEI. With V trimmed by 3 bases and J by 3 bases, 5 bases remained unmatched. CDR3 region: CASSDRDRDYYGYTF. The DNA of the CDR3 is TGTGCCAGCAGTGATCGGGACAGGGATTACTATGGCTACACCTTC.